This T cell receptor beta chain was identified in a study of blood T cell repertoires in COVID-19. This clone was observed a handful of times. Participants had their cohort set by participant-reported clinical history. TCRdb keeps only in-frame clones here, not all; method: immunoSEQ multiplex PCR. This sample has hundreds of thousands of clones; around 90% occur once, and the top ten carry 2.5% to 3%. V gave up 3 bases and J gave up 13 bases, with 13 bases separating them. Looked up from germline, CDR1 is MNHEY and CDR2 is SMNVEV (reference sequence). The CDR3 length is 12 residues. The V call is TRBV27, the J call TRBJ2-1; tentative D call: TRBD1 (6 bases). Input material: PBMCs or T cells enriched from blood (not recorded which). This TCR derives from a woman aged 25 to 39 with acute COVID-19. This CDR3 reads CASSLQGLDQFF. As DNA, the CDR3 is TGTGCCAGCAGTTTGCAGGGGTTAGATCAGTTCTTC.